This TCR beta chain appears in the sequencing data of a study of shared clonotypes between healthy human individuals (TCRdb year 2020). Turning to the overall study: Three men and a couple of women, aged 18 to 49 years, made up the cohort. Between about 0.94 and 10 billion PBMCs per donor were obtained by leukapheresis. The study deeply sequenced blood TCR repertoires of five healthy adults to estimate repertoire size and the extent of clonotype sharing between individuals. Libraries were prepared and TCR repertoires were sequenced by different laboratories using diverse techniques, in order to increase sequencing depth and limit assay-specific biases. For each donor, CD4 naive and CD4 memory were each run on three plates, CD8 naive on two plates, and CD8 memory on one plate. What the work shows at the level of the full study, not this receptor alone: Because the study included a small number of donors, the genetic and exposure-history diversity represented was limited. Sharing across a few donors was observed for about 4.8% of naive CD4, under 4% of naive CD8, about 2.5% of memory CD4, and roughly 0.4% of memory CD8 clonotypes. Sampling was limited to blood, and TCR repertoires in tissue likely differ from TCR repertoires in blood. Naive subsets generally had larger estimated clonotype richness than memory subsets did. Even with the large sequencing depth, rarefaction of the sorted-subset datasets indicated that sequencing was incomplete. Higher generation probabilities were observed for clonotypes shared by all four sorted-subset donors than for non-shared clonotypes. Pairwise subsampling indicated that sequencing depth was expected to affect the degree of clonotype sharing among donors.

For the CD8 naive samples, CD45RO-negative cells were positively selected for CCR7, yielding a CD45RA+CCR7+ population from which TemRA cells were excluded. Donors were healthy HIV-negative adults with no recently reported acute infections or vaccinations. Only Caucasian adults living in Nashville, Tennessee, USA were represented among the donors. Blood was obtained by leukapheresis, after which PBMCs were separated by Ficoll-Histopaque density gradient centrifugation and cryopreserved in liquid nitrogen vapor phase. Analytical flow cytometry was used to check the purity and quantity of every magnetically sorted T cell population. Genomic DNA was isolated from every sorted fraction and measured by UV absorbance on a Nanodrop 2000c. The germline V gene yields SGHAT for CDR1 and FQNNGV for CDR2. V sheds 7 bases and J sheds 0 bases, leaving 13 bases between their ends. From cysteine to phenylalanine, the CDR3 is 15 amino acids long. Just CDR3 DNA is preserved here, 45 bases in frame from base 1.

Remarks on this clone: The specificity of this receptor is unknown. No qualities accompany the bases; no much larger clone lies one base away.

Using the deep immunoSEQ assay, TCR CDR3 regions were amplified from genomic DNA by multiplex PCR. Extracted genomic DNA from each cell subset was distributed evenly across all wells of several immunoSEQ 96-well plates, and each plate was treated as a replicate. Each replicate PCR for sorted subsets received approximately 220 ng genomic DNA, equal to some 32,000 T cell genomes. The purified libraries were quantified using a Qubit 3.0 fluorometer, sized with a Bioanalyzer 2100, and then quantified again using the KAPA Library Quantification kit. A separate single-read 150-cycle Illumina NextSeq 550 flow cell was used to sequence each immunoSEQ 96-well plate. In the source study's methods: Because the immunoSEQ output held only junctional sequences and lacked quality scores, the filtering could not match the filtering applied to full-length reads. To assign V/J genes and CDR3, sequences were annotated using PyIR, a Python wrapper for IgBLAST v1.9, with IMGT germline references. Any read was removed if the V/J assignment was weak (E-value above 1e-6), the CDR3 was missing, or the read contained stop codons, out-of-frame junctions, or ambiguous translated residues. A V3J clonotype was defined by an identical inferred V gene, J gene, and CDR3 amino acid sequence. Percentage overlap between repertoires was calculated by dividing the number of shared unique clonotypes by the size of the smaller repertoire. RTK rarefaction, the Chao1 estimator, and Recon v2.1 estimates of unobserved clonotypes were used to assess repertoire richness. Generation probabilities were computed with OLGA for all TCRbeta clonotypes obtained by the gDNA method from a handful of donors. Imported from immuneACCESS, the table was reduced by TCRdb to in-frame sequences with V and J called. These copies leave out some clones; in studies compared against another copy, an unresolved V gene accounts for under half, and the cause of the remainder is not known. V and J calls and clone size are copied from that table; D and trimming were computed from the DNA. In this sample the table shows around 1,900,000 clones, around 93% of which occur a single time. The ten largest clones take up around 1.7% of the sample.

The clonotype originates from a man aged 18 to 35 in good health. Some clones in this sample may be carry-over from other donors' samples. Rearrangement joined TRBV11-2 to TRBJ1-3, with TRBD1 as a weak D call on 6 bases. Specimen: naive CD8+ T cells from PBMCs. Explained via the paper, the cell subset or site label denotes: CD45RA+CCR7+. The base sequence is TGTGCCAGCACACCTCAGGGGAACTCTGGAAACACCATATATTTT. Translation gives CASTPQGNSGNTIYF. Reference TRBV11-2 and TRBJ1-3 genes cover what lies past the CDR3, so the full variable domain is EAGVAQSPRYKIIEKRQSVAFWCNPISGHATLYWYQQILGQGPKLLIQFQNNGVVDDSQLPKDRFSAERLKGVDSTLKIQPAKLEDSAVYLCASTPQGNSGNTIYFGEGSWLTVV.